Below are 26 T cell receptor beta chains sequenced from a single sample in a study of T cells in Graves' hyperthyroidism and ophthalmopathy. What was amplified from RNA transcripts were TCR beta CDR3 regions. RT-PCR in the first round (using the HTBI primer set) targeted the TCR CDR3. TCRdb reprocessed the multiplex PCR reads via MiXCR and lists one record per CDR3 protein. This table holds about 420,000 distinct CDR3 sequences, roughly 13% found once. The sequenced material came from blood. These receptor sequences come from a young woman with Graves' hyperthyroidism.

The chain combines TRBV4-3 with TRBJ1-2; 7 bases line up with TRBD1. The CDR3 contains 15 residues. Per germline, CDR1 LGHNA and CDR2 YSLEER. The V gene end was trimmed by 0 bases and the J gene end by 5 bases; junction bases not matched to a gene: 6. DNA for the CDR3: TGCGCCAGCAGCCAAGATCCGGGGACAGCTTATGGCTACACCTTC. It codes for CASSQDPGTAYGYTF.

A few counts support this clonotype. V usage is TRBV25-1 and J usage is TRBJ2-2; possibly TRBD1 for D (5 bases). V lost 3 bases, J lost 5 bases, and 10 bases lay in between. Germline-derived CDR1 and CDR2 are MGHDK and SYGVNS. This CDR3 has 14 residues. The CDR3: CASSDQGWTGELFF. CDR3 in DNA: TGTGCCAGCAGTGACCAGGGTTGGACCGGGGAGCTGTTTTTT.

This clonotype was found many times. The CDR3 region is CASSHGSSYEQYF. The CDR3, as DNA: TGTGCCAGCAGTCACGGGAGCTCCTACGAGCAGTACTTC. The chain carries TRBV27 and TRBJ2-7, with D possibly matching TRBD2 (6 bases). V was clipped by 5 bases and J by 0 bases, with 8 bases between them. The CDR3 consists of 13 residues. Germline V lookup: CDR1 MNHEY, CDR2 SMNVEV (reference sequence).

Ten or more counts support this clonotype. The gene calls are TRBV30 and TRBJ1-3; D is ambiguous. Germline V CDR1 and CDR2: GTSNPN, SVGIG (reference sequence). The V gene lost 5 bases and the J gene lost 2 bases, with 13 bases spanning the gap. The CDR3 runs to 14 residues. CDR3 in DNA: TGTGCCTGGGACGCGGGGAGGGCTGGAAACACCATATATTTT. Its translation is CAWDAGRAGNTIYF.

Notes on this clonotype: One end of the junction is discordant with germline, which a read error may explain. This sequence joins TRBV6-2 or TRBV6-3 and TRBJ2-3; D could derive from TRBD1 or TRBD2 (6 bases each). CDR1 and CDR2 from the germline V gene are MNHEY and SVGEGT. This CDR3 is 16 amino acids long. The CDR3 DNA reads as TGTGCCAGCACGTCACGAGGGGGACTTAGCACAGATACGCGGTATTTT. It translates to CASTSRGGLSTDTRYF.

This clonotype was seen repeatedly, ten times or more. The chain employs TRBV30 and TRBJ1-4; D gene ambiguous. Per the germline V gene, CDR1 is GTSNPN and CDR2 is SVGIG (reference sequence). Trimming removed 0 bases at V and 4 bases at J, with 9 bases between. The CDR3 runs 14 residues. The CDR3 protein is CAWSVGLLNEKLFF. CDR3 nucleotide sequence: TGTGCCTGGAGTGTTGGGCTACTTAATGAAAAACTGTTTTTT.

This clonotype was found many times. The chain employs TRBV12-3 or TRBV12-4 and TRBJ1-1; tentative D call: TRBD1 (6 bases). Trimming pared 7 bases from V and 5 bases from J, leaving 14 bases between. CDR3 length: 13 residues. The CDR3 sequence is CASTPRGRTEAFF. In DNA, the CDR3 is TGTGCCAGCACCCCCCGGGGGCGTACTGAAGCTTTCTTT.

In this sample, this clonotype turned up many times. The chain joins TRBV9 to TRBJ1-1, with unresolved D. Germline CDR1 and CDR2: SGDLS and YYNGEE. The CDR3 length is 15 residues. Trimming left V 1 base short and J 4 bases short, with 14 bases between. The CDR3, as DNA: TGTGCCAGCAGCGTAATAGAGGGCGCGGGCACTGAAGCTTTCTTT. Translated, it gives CASSVIEGAGTEAFF.

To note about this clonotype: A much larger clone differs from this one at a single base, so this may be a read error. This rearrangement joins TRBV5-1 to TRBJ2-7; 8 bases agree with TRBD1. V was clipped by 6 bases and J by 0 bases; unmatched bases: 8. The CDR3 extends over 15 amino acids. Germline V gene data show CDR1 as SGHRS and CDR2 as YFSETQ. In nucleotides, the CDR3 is TGCGCCAGCAACCCTAGACAGGGGACCTCCTACGAGCAGTACTTC. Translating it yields CASNPRQGTSYEQYF.

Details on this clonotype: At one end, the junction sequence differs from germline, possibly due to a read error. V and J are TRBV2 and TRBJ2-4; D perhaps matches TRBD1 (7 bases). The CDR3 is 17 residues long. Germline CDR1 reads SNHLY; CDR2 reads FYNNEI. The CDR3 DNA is TGTGCCAGCACTTGGCTGCGGGACAGCGGAGCCAAAAACATTCGGTACTTC. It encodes CASTWLRDSGAKNIRYF.

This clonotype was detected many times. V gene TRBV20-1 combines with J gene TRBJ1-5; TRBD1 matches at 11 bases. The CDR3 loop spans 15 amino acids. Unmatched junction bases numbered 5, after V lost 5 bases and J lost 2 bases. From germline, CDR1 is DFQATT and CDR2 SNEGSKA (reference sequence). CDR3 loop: CSAGTGGFGNQPQHF. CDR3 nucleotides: TGCAGTGCTGGGACAGGGGGTTTCGGCAATCAGCCCCAGCATTTT.

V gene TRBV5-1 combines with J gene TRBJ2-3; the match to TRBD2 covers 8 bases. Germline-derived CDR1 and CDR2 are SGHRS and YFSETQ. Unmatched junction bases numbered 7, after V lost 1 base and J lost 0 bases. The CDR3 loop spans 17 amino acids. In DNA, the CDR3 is TGCGCCAGCAGCTTGACTAGCGGAGGGCTTAGCACAGATACGCAGTATTTT. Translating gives CASSLTSGGLSTDTQYF.

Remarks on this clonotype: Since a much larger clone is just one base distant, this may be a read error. In nucleotides, the CDR3 is TGTGCCGGCAGCCCGCGTCTAGACCAGCCCCAGCATTTT. This codes for CAGSPRLDQPQHF. The chain is built from TRBV11-2 and TRBJ1-5; no reliable D call. The CDR3 has 13 residues. Per the germline V gene, CDR1 is SGHAT and CDR2 is FQNNGV.

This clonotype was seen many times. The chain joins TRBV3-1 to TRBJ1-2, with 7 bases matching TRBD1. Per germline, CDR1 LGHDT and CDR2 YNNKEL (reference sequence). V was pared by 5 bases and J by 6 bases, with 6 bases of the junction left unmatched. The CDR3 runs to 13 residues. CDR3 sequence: CASSSRQGNGYTF. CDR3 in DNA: TGTGCCAGCAGCTCTCGACAGGGAAATGGCTACACCTTC.

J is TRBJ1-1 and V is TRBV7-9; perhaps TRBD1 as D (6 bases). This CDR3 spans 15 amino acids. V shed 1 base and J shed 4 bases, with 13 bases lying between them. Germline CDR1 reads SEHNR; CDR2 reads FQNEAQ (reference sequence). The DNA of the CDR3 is TGTGCCAGCAGCTTAGATACAGGGTGGGGCACTGAAGCTTTCTTT. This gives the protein CASSLDTGWGTEAFF.

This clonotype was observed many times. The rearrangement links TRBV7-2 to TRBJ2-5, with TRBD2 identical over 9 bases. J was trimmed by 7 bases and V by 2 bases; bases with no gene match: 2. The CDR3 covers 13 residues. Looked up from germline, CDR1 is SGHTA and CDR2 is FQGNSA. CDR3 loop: CASSLTREGTQYF. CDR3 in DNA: TGTGCCAGCAGCTTAACGCGGGAGGGGACCCAGTACTTC. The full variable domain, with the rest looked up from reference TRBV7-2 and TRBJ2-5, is GAGVSQSPSNKVTEKGKDVELRCDPISGHTALYWYRQSLGQGLEFLIYFQGNSAPDKSGLPSDRFSAERTGGSVSTLTIQRTQQEDSAVYLCASSLTREGTQYFGPGTRLLVL.

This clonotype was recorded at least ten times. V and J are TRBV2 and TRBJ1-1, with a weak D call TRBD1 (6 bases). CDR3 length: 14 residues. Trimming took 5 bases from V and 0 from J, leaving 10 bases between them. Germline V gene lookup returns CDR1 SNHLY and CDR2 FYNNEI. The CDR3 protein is CASSTDRLNTEAFF. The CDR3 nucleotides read TGTGCCAGCAGTACGGACAGATTGAACACTGAAGCTTTCTTT.

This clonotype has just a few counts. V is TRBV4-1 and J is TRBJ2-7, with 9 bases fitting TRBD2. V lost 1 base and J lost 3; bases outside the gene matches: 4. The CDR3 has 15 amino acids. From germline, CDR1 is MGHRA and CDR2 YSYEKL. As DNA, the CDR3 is TGCGCCAGCAGCCAAGCCAGGACTAGCGACTACGAGCAGTACTTC. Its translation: CASSQARTSDYEQYF.

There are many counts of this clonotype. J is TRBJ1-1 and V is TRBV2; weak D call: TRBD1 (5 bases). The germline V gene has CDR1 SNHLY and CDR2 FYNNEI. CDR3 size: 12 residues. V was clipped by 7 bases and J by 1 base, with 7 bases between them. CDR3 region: CASTGTNTEAFF. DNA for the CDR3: TGTGCCAGCACCGGGACGAACACTGAAGCTTTCTTT. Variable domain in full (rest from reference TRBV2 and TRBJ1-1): EPEVTQTPSHQVTQMGQEVILRCVPISNHLYFYWYRQILGQKVEFLVSFYNNEISEKSEIFDDQFSVERPDGSNFTLKIRSTKLEDSAMYFCASTGTNTEAFFGQGTRLTVV.

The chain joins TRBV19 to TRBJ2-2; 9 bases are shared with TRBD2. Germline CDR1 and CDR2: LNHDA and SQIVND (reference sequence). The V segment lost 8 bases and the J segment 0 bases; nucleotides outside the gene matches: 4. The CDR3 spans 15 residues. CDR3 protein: CASVSGRANTGELFF. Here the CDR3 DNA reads TGTGCCAGTGTTAGCGGGAGAGCGAACACCGGGGAGCTGTTTTTT.

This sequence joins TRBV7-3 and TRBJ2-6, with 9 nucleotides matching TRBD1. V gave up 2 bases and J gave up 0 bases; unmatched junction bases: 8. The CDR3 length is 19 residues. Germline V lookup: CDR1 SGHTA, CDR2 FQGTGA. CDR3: CASSLYPGQGYSGANVLTF. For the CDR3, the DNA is TGTGCCAGCAGCTTATATCCGGGACAGGGTTACTCTGGGGCCAACGTCCTGACTTTC.

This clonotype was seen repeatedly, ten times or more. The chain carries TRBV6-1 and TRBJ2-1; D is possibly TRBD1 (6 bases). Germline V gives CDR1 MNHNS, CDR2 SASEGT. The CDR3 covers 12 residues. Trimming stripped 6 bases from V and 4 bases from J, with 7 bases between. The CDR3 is CASSRGYNEQFF. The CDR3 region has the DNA TGTGCCAGCAGCAGGGGATACAATGAGCAGTTCTTC.

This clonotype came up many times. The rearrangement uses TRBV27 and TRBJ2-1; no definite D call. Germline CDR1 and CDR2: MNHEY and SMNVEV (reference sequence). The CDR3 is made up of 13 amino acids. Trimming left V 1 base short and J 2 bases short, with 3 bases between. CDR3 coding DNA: TGTGCCAGCAGTTTATGGGCCTACAATGAGCAGTTCTTC. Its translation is CASSLWAYNEQFF.

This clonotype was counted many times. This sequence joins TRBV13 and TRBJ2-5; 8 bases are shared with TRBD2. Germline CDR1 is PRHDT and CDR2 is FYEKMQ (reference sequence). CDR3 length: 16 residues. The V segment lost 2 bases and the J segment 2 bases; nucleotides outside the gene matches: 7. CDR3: CASSLIPSGYQETQYF. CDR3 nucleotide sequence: TGTGCCAGCAGCTTAATTCCTAGCGGGTATCAAGAGACCCAGTACTTC.

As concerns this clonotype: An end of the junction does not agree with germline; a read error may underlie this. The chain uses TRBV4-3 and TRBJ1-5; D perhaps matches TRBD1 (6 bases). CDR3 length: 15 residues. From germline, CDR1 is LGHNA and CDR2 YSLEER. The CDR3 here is CASGHDRRGNQPQHF. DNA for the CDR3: TGCGCCAGCGGCCATGACAGGAGGGGCAATCAGCCCCAGCATTTT.

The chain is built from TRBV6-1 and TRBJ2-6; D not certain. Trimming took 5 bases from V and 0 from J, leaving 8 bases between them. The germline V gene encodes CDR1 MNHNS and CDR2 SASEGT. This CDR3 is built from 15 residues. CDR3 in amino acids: CASSLQNSGANVLTF. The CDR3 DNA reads TGTGCCAGCAGTCTTCAGAACTCTGGGGCCAACGTCCTGACTTTC.